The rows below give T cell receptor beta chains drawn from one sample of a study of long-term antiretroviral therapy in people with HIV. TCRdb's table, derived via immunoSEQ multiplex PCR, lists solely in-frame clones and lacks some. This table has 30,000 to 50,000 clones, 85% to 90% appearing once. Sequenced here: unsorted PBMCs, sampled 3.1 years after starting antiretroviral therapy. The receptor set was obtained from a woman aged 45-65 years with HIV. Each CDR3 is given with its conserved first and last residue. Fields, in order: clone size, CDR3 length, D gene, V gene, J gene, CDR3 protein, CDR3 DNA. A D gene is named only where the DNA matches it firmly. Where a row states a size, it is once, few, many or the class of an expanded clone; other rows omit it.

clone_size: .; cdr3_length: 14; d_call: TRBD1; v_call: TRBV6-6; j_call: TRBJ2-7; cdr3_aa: CASRRTGENYEQYF; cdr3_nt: TGTGCCAGCAGGAGGACAGGGGAGAACTACGAGCAGTACTTC
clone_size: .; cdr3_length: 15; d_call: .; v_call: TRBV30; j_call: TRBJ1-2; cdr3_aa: CAWIPGPLNSYGYTF; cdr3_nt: TGTGCCTGGATACCGGGACCTTTAAATAGCTATGGCTACACCTTC
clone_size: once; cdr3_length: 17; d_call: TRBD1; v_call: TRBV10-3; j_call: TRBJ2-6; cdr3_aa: CAISEGTGFSGANVLTF; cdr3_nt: TGTGCCATCAGTGAGGGGACAGGGTTCTCTGGGGCCAACGTCCTGACTTTC
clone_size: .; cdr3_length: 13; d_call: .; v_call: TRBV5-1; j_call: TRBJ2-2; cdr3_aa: CASTRDAPGELFF; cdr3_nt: TGCGCCAGCACTCGGGACGCCCCCGGGGAGCTGTTTTTT
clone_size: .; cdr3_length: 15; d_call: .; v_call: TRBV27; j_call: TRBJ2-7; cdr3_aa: CASSYRASPSYEQYF; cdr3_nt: TGTGCCAGCAGTTACAGGGCTTCCCCCTCCTACGAGCAGTACTTC
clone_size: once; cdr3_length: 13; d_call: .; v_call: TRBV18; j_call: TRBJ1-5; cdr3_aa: CASSLEGDQPQHF; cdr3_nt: TGTGCCAGCTCCCTGGAAGGGGATCAGCCCCAGCATTTT
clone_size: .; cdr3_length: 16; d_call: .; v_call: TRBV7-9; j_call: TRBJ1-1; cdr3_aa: CASSLELIRGNTEAFF; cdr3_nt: TGTGCCAGCAGCTTAGAACTGATCAGGGGGAACACTGAAGCTTTCTTT
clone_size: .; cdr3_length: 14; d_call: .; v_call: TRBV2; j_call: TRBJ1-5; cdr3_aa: CASSFQGFNQPQHF; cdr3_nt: TGTGCCAGCAGTTTCCAGGGATTTAATCAGCCCCAGCATTTT
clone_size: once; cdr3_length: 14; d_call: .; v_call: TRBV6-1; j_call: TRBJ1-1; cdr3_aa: CASSEEDLNTEAFF; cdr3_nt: TGTGCCAGCAGTGAAGAGGACTTGAACACTGAAGCTTTCTTT
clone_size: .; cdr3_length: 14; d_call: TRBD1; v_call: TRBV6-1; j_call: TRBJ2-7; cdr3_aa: CASSVGQGPWEQYF; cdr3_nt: TGTGCCAGCAGTGTGGGACAGGGTCCCTGGGAGCAGTACTTC
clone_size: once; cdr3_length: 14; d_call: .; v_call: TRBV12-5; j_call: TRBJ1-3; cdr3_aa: CASGTWGSGNTIYF; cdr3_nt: TGTGCTAGTGGTACGTGGGGTTCGGGAAACACCATATATTTT
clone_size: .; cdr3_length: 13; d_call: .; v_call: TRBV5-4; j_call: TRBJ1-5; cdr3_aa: CASSLGGDQPQHF; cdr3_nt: TGTGCCAGCAGCTTGGGGGGGGATCAGCCCCAGCATTTT
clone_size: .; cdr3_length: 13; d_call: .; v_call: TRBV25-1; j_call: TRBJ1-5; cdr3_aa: CASSEYSEQPQHF; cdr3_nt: TGTGCCAGCAGTGAATATAGTGAACAGCCCCAGCATTTT
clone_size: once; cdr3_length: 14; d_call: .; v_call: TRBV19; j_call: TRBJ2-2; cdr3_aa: CASSIAGYTGELFF; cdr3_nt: TGTGCCAGTAGTATAGCTGGGTACACCGGGGAGCTGTTTTTT
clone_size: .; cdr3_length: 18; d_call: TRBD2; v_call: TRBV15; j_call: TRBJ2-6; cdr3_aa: CATSAPGLAGSGANVLTF; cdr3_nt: TGTGCCACCAGCGCCCCGGGACTAGCGGGGTCTGGGGCCAACGTCCTGACTTTC
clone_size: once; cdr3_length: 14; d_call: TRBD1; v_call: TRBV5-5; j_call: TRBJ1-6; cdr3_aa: CASRYGQGDSPLHF; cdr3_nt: TGTGCCAGCAGGTACGGACAGGGAGATTCACCCCTCCACTTT
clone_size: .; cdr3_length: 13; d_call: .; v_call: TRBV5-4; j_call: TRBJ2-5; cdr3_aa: CATTTRGQETQYF; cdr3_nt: TGTGCCACCACGACGAGGGGCCAGGAGACCCAGTACTTC
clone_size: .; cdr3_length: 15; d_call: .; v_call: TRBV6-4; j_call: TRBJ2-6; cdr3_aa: CASSEGTSGANVLTF; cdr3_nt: TGTGCCAGCAGTGAGGGGACCTCTGGGGCCAACGTCCTGACTTTC
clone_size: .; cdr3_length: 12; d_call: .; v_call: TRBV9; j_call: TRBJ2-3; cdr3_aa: CASEGTTDTQYF; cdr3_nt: TGTGCCAGCGAAGGGACCACAGATACGCAGTATTTT
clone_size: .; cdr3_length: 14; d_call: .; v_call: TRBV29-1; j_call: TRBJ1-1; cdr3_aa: CSGGSGPENTEAFF; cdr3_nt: TGCAGCGGTGGGTCTGGTCCCGAGAACACTGAAGCTTTCTTT
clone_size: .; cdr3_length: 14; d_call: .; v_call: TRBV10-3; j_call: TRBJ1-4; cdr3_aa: CAIRDGSTNEKLFF; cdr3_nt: TGTGCCATCAGAGACGGCTCAACTAATGAAAAACTGTTTTTT
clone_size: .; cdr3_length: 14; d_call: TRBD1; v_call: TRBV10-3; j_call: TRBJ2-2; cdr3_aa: CAISRTGSTGELFF; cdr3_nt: TGTGCCATCAGCAGGACAGGCTCCACCGGGGAGCTGTTTTTT
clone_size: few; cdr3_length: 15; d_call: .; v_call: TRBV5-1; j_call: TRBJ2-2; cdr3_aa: CASSLTRSGPGELFF; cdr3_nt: TGCGCCAGCAGCTTAACCCGATCAGGACCCGGGGAGCTGTTTTTT
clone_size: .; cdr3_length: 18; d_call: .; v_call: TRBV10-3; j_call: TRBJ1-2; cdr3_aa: CAIRDSEGQKGPSYGYTF; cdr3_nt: TGTGCCATCAGAGATTCAGAAGGACAGAAGGGCCCTAGCTATGGCTACACCTTC
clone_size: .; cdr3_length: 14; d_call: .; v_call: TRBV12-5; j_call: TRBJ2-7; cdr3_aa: CASGRLQNSYEQYF; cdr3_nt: TGTGCTAGTGGTCGATTACAGAATTCCTACGAGCAGTACTTC
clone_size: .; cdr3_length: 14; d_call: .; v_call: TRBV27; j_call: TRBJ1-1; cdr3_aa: CASSLLIRNTEAFF; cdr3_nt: TGTGCCAGCAGTTTGCTCATAAGGAACACTGAAGCTTTCTTT
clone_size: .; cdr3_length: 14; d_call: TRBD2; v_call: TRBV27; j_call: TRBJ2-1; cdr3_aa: CASTLTGGLNEQFF; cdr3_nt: TGTGCCAGCACCTTAACGGGAGGACTAAATGAGCAGTTCTTC
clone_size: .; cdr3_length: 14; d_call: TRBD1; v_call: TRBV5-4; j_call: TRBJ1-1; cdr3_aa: CASKMGQVDTEAFF; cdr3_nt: TGTGCCAGCAAAATGGGACAGGTGGACACTGAAGCTTTCTTT
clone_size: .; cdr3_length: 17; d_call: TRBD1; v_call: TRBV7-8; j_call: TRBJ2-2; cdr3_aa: CASSLVSGTGYTGELFF; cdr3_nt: TGTGCCAGCAGCTTAGTCTCCGGGACAGGTTACACCGGGGAGCTGTTTTTT
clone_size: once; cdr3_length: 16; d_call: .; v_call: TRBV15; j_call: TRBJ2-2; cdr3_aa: CATSRAGTLNTGELFF; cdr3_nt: TGTGCCACCAGCAGGGCCGGGACCCTAAACACCGGGGAGCTGTTTTTT
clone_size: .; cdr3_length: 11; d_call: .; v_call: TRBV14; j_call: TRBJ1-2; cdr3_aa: CASSQGNGYTF; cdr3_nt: TGTGCCAGCAGCCAAGGGAATGGCTACACCTTC